This paragraph reports one T cell receptor (beta chain). The sample is drawn from a study of blood T cell repertoires in COVID-19. On the study more broadly: COVID-19 samples collected from the United States, Italy and Spain covered acute and convalescent phases. The cDNA or gDNA used as material had been derived from T cells, B-cell-depleted T cells, or PBMCs.

Original data processing: Researchers report that nucleated cell counts were estimated from reference gene primer amplification. TCRdb keeps only in-frame clones here, not all; method: immunoSEQ multiplex PCR. V and J calls and clone size follow that table, whereas D and trimming were derived from the DNA. The sample carries over 35,000 clones, around four fifths recorded once. The CDR3 loop spans 17 amino acids. V gave up 4 bases and J gave up 1 base, with 18 bases separating them. CDR1 and CDR2 (germline): SGHNT, YYREEE (reference sequence). This clonotype was obtained from a human donor in a cohort sampled during active COVID-19. This rearrangement joins TRBV5-4 to TRBJ1-3; D possibly corresponds to TRBD1 (5 bases). Sequenced sample: peripheral blood. In nucleotides, the CDR3 is TGTGCCAGCAGCCCTACGCAGGGCATTTCTTCTGGAAACACCATATATTTT. Protein sequence: CASSPTQGISSGNTIYF.